This T cell receptor (beta chain) was recorded in a study of immune evolution from preneoplasia to lung adenocarcinoma. The method was immunoSEQ multiplex PCR; TCRdb's version includes in-frame clones alone and lacks a portion of them. This table holds 8,000 to 8,500 clones, around 83% found once. This receptor was taken from a person between 45 and 75 years old with lung adenocarcinoma. The sample was FFPE invasive lung adenocarcinoma tissue.

The CDR3 reads CASSEAHRLTGSGQPQHF. DNA of the CDR3: TGTGCCAGCAGTGAAGCTCACCGCCTGACAGGGAGCGGCCAGCCCCAGCATTTT. This chain uses TRBV2 with TRBJ1-5; TRBD1 aligns across 7 bases. Germline V gene sequence: CDR1 SNHLY, CDR2 FYNNEI. V shed 0 bases, J shed 7 bases, and the junction held 15 bases outside the gene matches. The CDR3 is 18 amino acids.